This TCR beta chain is from a study of beta chain features in type 1 diabetes. For the study at large: Age, gender and cell yields were alike across patients and healthy donors. Study findings and constraints: In all four CD4+ subsets, TCRB CDR3 length was significantly, moderately reduced in type 1 diabetes. Whether TCRB rearrangement is influenced by HLA type was left unresolved in this analysis. The study notes PCR might favor shorter templates equally in patients and controls. Cells that show high TCR expression could be over-represented by cDNA sequencing.

This clone was counted only a few times. No antigen is known for it. Reverse transcribing all isolated RNA meant expressed TCRB transcripts were sequenced. Clones were sequenced by immunoSEQ multiplex PCR, and TCRdb holds only the in-frame ones, with some missing. The table records tens of thousands of clones, about 40% of them present only once. The material sequenced was Tregs from blood. The TCR comes from a man aged 25-40 years with type 1 diabetes.

The CDR3 nucleotides read TGTGCCAGCAGTCTTGTACCGGGACTAGCGGGAGGTGGTGAGCAGTTCTTC. Amino acid sequence: CASSLVPGLAGGGEQFF. The rearrangement uses TRBV27 and TRBJ2-1; 15 bases map to TRBD2. CDR1 MNHEY and CDR2 SMNVEV come from the germline V gene (reference sequence). The CDR3 has 17 residues. V lost 5 bases to trimming and J lost 9 bases; unmatched junction nucleotides: 11.